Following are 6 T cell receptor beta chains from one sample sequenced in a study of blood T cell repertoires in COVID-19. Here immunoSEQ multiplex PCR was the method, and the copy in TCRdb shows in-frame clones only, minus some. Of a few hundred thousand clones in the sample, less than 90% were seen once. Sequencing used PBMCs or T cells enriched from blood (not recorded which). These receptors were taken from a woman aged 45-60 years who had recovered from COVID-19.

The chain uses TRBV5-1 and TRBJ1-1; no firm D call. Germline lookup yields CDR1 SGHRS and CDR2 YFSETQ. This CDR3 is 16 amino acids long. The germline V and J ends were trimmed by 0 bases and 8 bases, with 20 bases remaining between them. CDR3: CASSLEWGGKGIEAFF. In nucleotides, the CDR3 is TGCGCCAGCAGCTTGGAATGGGGAGGGAAAGGAATCGAAGCTTTCTTT.

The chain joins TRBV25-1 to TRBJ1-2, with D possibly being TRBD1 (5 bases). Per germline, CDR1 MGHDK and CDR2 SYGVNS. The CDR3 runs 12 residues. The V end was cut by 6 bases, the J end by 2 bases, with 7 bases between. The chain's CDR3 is CASRQANYGYTF. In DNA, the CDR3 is TGTGCCAGCAGACAGGCCAACTATGGCTACACCTTC.

The CDR3 protein is CASSLDRASVYYNEQFF. CDR3 bases: TGTGCCAGCAGCTTAGATAGGGCTAGCGTATACTACAATGAGCAGTTCTTC. The chain has TRBV11-2 and TRBJ2-1, with a weak D call TRBD2 (6 bases). The CDR3 has 17 residues. Germline CDR1 and CDR2: SGHAT and FQNNGV. The V end lost 0 bases, the J end lost 3 bases, and 15 bases lay between the germline ends.

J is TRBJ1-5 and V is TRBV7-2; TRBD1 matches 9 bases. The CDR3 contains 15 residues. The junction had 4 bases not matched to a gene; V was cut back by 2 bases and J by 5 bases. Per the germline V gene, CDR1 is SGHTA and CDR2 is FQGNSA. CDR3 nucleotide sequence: TGTGCCAGCAGCTTACTACAGGGGGCTCATCAGCCCCAGCATTTT. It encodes CASSLLQGAHQPQHF.

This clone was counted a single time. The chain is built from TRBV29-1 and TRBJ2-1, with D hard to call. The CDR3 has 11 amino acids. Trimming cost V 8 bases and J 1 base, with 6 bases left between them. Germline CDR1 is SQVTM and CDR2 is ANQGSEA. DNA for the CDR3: TGCAGCTACGGGTCCTACAATGAGCAGTTCTTC. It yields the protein CSYGSYNEQFF.

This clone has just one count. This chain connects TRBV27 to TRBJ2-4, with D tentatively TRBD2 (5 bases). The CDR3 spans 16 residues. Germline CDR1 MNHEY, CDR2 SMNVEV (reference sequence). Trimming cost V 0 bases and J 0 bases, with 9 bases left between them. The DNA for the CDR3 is TGTGCCAGCAGTTTATCCTCCGGACTAGCCAAAAACATTCAGTACTTC. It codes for CASSLSSGLAKNIQYF.